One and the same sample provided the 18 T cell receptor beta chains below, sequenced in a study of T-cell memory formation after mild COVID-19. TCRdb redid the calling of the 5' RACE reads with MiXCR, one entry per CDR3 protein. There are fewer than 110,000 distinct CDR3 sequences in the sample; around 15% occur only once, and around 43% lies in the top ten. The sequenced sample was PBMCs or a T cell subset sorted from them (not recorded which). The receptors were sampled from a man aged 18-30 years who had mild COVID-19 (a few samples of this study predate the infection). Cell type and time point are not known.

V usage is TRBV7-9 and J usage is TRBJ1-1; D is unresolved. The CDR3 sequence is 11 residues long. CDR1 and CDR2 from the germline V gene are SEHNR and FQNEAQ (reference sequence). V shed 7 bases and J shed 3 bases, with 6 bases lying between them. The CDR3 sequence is CASIAHTEAFF. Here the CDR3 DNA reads TGTGCCAGCATTGCGCACACTGAAGCTTTCTTT.

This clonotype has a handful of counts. CDR3 sequence reads: CASSPESSALYEQYV. The CDR3 DNA is TGTGCCAGCTCACCAGAATCTAGTGCCCTTTACGAGCAGTACGTC. The rearrangement uses TRBV18 and TRBJ2-7; D gene ambiguous. CDR3 length: 15 residues. Trimming pared 2 bases from V and 4 bases from J, leaving 15 bases between. The germline V gene has CDR1 KGHSH and CDR2 LQKENI.

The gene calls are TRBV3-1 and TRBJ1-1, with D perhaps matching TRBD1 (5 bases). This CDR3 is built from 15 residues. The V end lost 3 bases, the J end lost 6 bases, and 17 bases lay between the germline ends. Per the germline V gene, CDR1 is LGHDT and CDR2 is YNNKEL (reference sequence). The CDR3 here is CASSQTDREIPEAFF. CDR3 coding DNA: TGTGCCAGCAGCCAGACTGACAGAGAGATACCTGAAGCTTTCTTT.

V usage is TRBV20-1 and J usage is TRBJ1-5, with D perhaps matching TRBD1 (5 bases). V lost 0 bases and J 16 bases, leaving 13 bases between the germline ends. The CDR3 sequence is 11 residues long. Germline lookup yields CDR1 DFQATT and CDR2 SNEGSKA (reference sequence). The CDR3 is CSARDLQGVHF. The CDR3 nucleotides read TGCAGTGCTAGAGATCTCCAGGGAGTCCATTTT.

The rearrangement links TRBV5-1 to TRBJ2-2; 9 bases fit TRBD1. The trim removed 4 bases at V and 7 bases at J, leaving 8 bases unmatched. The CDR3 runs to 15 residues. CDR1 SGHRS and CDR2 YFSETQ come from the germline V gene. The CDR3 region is CASSGTGGAGGELFF. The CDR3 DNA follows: TGCGCCAGCAGCGGTACAGGGGGCGCAGGCGGGGAGCTGTTTTTT.

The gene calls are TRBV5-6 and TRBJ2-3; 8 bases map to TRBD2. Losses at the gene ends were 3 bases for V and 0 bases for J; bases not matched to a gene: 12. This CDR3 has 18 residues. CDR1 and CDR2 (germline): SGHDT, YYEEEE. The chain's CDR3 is CASSSSAGVLPSTDTQYF. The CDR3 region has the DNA TGTGCCAGCAGCTCCTCAGCGGGGGTATTACCTAGCACAGATACGCAGTATTTT.

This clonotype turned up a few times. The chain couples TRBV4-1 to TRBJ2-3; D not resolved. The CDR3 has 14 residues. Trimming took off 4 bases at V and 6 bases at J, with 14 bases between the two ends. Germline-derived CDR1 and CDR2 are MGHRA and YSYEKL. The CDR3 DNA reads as TGCGCCAGCAGCCCCAGAGGTCCGCTCGATACGCAGTATTTT. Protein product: CASSPRGPLDTQYF.

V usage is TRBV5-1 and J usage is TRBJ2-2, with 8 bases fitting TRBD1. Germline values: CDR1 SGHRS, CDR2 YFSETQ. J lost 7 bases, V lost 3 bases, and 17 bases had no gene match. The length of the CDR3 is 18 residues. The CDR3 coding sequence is TGCGCCAGCAGCTCAATTCCCCCCGGCAGGGGGCCTCTCGGGGAGCTGTTTTTT. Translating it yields CASSSIPPGRGPLGELFF.

CDR3: CASSWTGVPSGANVLTF. In nucleotides, the CDR3 is TGTGCCAGCAGCTGGACAGGGGTACCGTCTGGGGCCAACGTCCTGACTTTC. V is TRBV6-6 and J is TRBJ2-6, with 9 bases fitting TRBD1. Germline trimming cut 6 bases from V and 1 base from J; bases unmatched to any gene: 7. Germline V CDR1 and CDR2: MNHNY, SVGAGI (reference sequence). The CDR3 loop spans 17 amino acids.

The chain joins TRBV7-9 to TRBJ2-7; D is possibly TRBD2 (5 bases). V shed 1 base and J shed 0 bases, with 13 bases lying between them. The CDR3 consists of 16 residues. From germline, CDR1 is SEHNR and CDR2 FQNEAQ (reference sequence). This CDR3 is CASSLEGSGLSYEQYV. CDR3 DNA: TGTGCCAGCAGCTTAGAGGGCAGCGGACTCTCCTACGAGCAGTACGTC.

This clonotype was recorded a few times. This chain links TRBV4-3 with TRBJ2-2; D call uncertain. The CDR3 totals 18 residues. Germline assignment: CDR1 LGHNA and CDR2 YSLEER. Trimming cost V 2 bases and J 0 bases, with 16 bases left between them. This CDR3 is CASSQNLAFGTNTGELFF. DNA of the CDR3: TGCGCCAGCAGCCAAAACTTAGCCTTTGGGACGAACACCGGGGAGCTGTTTTTT.

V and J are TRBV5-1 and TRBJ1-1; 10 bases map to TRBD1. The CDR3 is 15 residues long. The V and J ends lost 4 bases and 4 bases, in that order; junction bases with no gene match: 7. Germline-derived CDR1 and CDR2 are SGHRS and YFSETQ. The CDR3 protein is CASSGGTGVGTEAFF. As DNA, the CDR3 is TGCGCCAGCAGCGGAGGGACAGGGGTAGGCACTGAAGCTTTCTTT.

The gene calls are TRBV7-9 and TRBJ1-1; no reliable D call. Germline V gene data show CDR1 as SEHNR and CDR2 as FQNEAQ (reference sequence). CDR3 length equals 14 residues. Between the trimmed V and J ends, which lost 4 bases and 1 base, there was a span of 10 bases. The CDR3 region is CASSSGESNTEAFF. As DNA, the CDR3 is TGTGCCAGCAGCTCCGGAGAATCGAACACTGAAGCTTTCTTT.

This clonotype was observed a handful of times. The CDR3 DNA follows: TGTGCCACCAGCAGAGTGGCGAATGAGCAGTTCTTC. This gives the protein CATSRVANEQFF. The chain couples TRBV15 to TRBJ2-1; D remains ambiguous. There are 12 residues in the CDR3. V was trimmed by 1 base and J by 7 bases, leaving 5 bases between them. Germline loops: CDR1 LNHNV, CDR2 YYDKDF (reference sequence).

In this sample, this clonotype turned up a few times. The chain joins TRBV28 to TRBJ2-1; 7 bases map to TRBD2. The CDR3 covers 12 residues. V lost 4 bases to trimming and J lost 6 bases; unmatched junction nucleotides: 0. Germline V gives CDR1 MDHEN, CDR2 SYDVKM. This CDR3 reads CASSSSGNEQFF. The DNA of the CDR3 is TGTGCCAGCAGTTCTAGCGGCAATGAGCAGTTCTTC.

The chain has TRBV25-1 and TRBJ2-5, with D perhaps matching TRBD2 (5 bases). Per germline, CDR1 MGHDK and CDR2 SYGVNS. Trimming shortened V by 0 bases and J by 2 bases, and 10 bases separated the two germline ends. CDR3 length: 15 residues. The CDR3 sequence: CASSEYTGKQETQYF. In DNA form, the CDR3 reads TGTGCCAGCAGTGAATATACGGGGAAGCAAGAGACCCAGTACTTC. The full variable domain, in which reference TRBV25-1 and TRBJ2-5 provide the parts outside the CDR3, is EADIYQTPRYLVIGTGKKITLECSQTMGHDKMYWYQQDPGMELHLIHYSYGVNSTEKGDLSSESTVSRIRTEHFPLTLESARPSHTSQYLCASSEYTGKQETQYFGPGTRLLVL.

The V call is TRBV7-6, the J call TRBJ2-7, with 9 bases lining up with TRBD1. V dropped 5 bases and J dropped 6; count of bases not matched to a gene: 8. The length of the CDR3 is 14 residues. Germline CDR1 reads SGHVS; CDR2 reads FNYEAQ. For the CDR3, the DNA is TGTGCCAGCAGCACCGGGACAGGGTTTTTCGAGCAGTACTTC. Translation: CASSTGTGFFEQYF.

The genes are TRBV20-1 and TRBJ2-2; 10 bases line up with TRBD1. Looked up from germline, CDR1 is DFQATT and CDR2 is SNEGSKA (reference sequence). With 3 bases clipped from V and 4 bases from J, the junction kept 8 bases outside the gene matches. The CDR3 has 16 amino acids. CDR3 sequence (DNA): TGCAGTGCTAGGATACGGGACAGGGGTTTCACCGGGGAGCTGTTTTTT. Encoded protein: CSARIRDRGFTGELFF.